This TCR beta chain is drawn from a study of blood T cells in healthy people across ages (dated by TCRdb to between 2014 and 2017). The study in broad terms: In model experiments, template switching captured about one uniquely barcoded TCR beta cDNA molecule for every two T cells. The study analyzed two additional independent replicas of 1 million unique cDNA reads from the same blood draw for two donors, one aged 18 to 30 and one aged 80 or older. The donors were divided into four age groups: young (average 16 years), middle-aged (approximately 39), aged (around 59) and long-lived (around 87). To avoid experimental bias, donors of different ages were randomly spread across the sequencing lanes. The study measured age-related changes in TCR beta repertoire diversity using deep sequencing normalized with unique cDNA molecular identifiers.

Systemically healthy Caucasian individuals from Russia, 39 in total and aged roughly 6 to 100 years, were included as donors. Ten milliliters of peripheral blood were drawn from each donor into EDTA-treated Vacutainer tubes. Ficoll-Paque density-gradient centrifugation was used to isolate PBMCs, with at least 7 million per sample. Total RNA, at least 5 micrograms per sample, was extracted from PBMCs with Trizol reagent. For every donor, an aliquot of PBMCs went through flow cytometry to measure the percentages of naive CD45RAhigh/CD27high T cells. Here is what the overall study found, with its caveats: Observed TCR beta diversity per million T cells fell roughly linearly with age, and a significant reduction was already apparent by age roughly 40. Total diversity estimates from one million sequenced T cells were considered lower bounds and underestimates. Bulk unsorted PBMC profiling prevented conclusive comparison of naive and antigen-experienced compartments. Because donor CMV infection status was unknown, age-related changes in expanded clonotypes were potentially confounded. A strong correlation was found between observed TCR beta diversity and the percentage of naive T cells measured by flow cytometry. The long-lived group showed more naive CD4+ T cells, fewer expanded clones and increased TCR diversity than the aged group, suggesting age selection.

Receptor libraries were prepared by 5' RACE. For sequencing, an Illumina HiSeq 2500 was employed. A second about 6 to 11 cycle PCR used a sample-barcoded 5' primer and a J-beta primer mix. Each TCR beta cDNA molecule received a unique molecular identifier from a template-switch 5' adaptor carrying 12 random nucleotides. At least 2.5 million CDR3-containing paired-end reads were obtained from each sample. First-strand cDNA was synthesized from all RNA with the Mint cDNA synthesis kit, primed by a TRBC-specific oligonucleotide. After uracil-DNA glycosylase treatment, a first 18-cycle PCR used universal primers M1SS and BC2_uni_R on all cDNA. The authors' pipeline ran thus. For normalization, 1 million high-quality reads, each with a distinct molecular identifier, were randomly selected from each sample. Instead of being binned into consensus sequences, reads that shared molecular identifiers were thrown out. MiTCR, run with a Q25 quality threshold and the strictest error-elimination algorithm, handled CDR3 identification, clonotype clustering and error correction. A nonparametric unseen species model with Euler transformation was used to estimate lower-bound total TCR beta diversity. The public reads were reprocessed in TCRdb via fastp at Q25 and MiXCR, keeping in-frame beta chains. Identical CDR3 protein sequences are pooled into one entry, listed with their most common genes and DNA. TCRdb, not the original authors, processed these V and J calls. For this sample the table gives roughly 800,000 distinct CDR3 sequences, of which over 45% were detected only once. The ten biggest clones cover 20% to 25% of the sample.

Counted from cysteine to phenylalanine, this CDR3 has 16 amino acids. Left in the record is the CDR3 DNA by itself, 48 bases read in frame from the first base. Unmatched junction bases come to 9, with V trimmed by 2 bases and J by 3 bases. CDR1 DFQATT and CDR2 SNEGSKA are derived from the germline V gene (reference sequence). Notes on this clonotype: Its recognized antigen is unknown. Base qualities are not at hand, and no much larger clone is one base apart.

The source material was blood. The chain is made from TRBV20-1 and TRBJ2-7; 11 central nucleotides agree with TRBD2. This receptor was identified in a man aged 30 to 39 in good health. Here the CDR3 is given as CSARSYGTSGLYEQYF. The DNA reads as follows: TGCAGTGCTAGATCGTACGGGACTAGCGGACTCTACGAGCAGTACTTC.